The rows below give T cell receptor beta chains drawn from one sample of a study of T cell changes during pregnancy in multiple sclerosis. Data came from immunoSEQ multiplex PCR; TCRdb stores just in-frame clones and leaves some out. The table lists tens of thousands of clones, 92% of them singletons, with 2.3% in the top ten. Sequenced here: peripheral blood, sampled in the first trimester of pregnancy. These receptors all stem from a female donor with multiple sclerosis, enrolled in a pregnancy study. CDR3s include the opening cysteine and the closing phenylalanine or tryptophan. Fields, in order: clone size, J gene, D gene, V gene, CDR3 DNA, CDR3 protein. D genes are given only for firm matches. The listing skips clone size in some rows; elsewhere it reads once, few, many or a size class.

NA,TRBJ2-7,NA,TRBV2,TGTGCCAGCAGTACCAAACCTGGGGAGGTACTCTTGAACGAGCAGTACTTC,CASSTKPGEVLLNEQYF
once,TRBJ2-3,TRBD2,TRBV2,TGTGCCAGCAGTGTGTGGAGTCTAGCGGCAGATACGCAGTATTTT,CASSVWSLAADTQYF
NA,TRBJ2-1,TRBD1,TRBV15,TGTGCCACCAGCAGAGAACCGGGGACAGGGTCAAATGAGCAGTTCTTC,CATSREPGTGSNEQFF
NA,TRBJ1-5,TRBD1,TRBV12-5,TGTGCTAGTGGTTTGAGGGAAATCGAGACAGGGGTTTGGCAGCCCCAGCATTTT,CASGLREIETGVWQPQHF
NA,TRBJ2-7,NA,TRBV7-2,TGTGCCAGCAGCTTAGGGCTCCGTTCCTACGAGCAGTACTTC,CASSLGLRSYEQYF
NA,TRBJ1-1,NA,TRBV12-5,TGTGCTAGTGAAGGACAGTTGAACACTGAAGCTTTCTTT,CASEGQLNTEAFF
NA,TRBJ2-5,TRBD1,TRBV7-2,TGTGCCAGCAGCCCGGACAGGTTTGGGGAGACCCAGTACTTC,CASSPDRFGETQYF
NA,TRBJ2-7,TRBD1,TRBV19,TGTGCCAGTAGTGCGGGGACAGGGGCTTTCTACGAGCAGTACTTC,CASSAGTGAFYEQYF
NA,TRBJ1-3,TRBD1,TRBV11-3,TGTGCCAGCAGCCACCGATGGGACAGCGCCACTGGAAACACCATATATTTT,CASSHRWDSATGNTIYF
NA,TRBJ2-1,TRBD1,TRBV19,TGTGCCACAGAGAAAACGACAGGGAGCTCCTACAATGAGCAGTTCTTC,CATEKTTGSSYNEQFF
NA,TRBJ1-2,NA,TRBV29-1,TGCAGCACCGAGAGGGAGAATTTCTATGGCTACACCTTC,CSTERENFYGYTF
NA,TRBJ1-1,NA,TRBV7-8,TGTGCCAGCAGCTTAGCGGAGTTTCCGAACACTGAAGCTTTCTTT,CASSLAEFPNTEAFF
NA,TRBJ2-1,TRBD2,TRBV19,TGTGCCAGTACCATAGGATGGGAGGGCCTCTACAATGAGCAGTTCTTC,CASTIGWEGLYNEQFF
NA,TRBJ2-3,TRBD2,TRBV2,TGTGCCAGCAGTGAAGCGCTAGCGGGAGGGCAAGGTACGCAGTATTTT,CASSEALAGGQGTQYF
NA,TRBJ2-2,TRBD2,TRBV4-3,TGCGCCAGCACACAGACTAGCGTGAAGACCGGGGAGCTGTTTTTT,CASTQTSVKTGELFF
NA,TRBJ2-5,NA,TRBV7-3,TGTGCCAGCAGCTTAGAAGCCAGGGAGACCCAGTACTTC,CASSLEARETQYF
NA,TRBJ2-1,TRBD2,TRBV5-4,TGTGCCAGCAGCTTTAATGGTAGGGCTAGCGGGCTCTATGAGCAGTTCTTC,CASSFNGRASGLYEQFF
NA,TRBJ1-1,NA,TRBV7-3,TGTGCCAGCAGGCCGGGGGGTTCCACTGAAGCTTTCTTT,CASRPGGSTEAFF
NA,TRBJ2-5,TRBD1,TRBV5-1,TGCGCCAGCAGCTTGACCGGGACAGGGGTCGTAAATGGGGAGACCCAGTACTTC,CASSLTGTGVVNGETQYF
once,TRBJ2-6,TRBD1,TRBV7-9,TGTGCCAGCAGCTTATTTCGGCGGCAGGGGGCCGGGGCCAACGTCCTGACTTTC,CASSLFRRQGAGANVLTF